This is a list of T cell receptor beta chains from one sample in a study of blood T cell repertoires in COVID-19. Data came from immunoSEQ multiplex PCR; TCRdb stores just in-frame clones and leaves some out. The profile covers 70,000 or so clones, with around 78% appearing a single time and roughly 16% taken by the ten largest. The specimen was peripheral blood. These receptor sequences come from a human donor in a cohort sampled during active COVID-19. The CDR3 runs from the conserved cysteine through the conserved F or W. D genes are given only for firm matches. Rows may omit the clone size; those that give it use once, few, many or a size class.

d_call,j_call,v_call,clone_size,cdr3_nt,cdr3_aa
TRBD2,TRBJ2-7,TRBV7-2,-,TGTGCCAGCAGCCCCCGCCTCGACGGGAGGGTCTACGAGCAGTACTTC,CASSPRLDGRVYEQYF
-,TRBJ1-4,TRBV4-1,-,TGCGCCAGCAGCCAAGGGGAGGTCCCTAATGAAAAACTGTTTTTT,CASSQGEVPNEKLFF
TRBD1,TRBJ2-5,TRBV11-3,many,TGTGCCAGCAGCCCCGGGACAGGGGTTCCAGAGACCCAGTACTTC,CASSPGTGVPETQYF
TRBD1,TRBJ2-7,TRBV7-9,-,TGTGCCAGCACCAACTGGACAGGGCGCGAGCAGTACTTC,CASTNWTGREQYF
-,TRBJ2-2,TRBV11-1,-,TGTGCCAGCAGCGCCTCAGGGATTATGGTCACCGGGGAGCTGTTTTTT,CASSASGIMVTGELFF
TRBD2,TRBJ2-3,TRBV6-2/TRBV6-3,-,TGTGCCAGCAGCACCGGACTAGCGGAGTCTAGCACAGATACGCAGTATTTT,CASSTGLAESSTDTQYF
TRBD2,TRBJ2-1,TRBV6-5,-,TGTGCCAGCAGTTCGCTTTCTAGCGGCCATGAGCAGTTCTTC,CASSSLSSGHEQFF
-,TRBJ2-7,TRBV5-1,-,TGCGCCAGCAGCTATCAAGCGGCAGGGGTTTACGAGCAGTACTTC,CASSYQAAGVYEQYF
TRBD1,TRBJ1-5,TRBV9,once,TGTGCCAGCAGTCCAACCTCGGGACAGACCAATCAGCCCCAGCATTTT,CASSPTSGQTNQPQHF
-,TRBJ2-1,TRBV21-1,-,TGTGCCGCCATGGCGGGTAAGTTGGAAGATGAGCAGTTCTTC,CAAMAGKLEDEQFF
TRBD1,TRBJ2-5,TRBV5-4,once,TGTGCCAGCAGCAACGGACAGGGGGGAGGGGAGACCCAGTACTTC,CASSNGQGGGETQYF
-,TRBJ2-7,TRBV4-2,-,TGTGCCAGCAGCCAAGATCTGCGGGGACCGAGCTCCTACGAGCAGTACTTC,CASSQDLRGPSSYEQYF
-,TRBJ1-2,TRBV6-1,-,TGTGCCAGCAGTGAAGCGCGGGGGGGGGCCTATGGCTACACCTTC,CASSEARGGAYGYTF
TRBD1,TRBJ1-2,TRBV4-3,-,TGCGCCAGCAGCCAATCCACAGGGGTCGGCTATGGCTACACCTTC,CASSQSTGVGYGYTF